This TCR beta chain derives from a study of monozygotic twins with inflammatory bowel disease. Every sample had its cDNA made across eight separate reactions. Each of TCRalpha and TCRbeta cDNA went through two nested PCRs, lasting about 15 and 9 cycles. TCRdb derives one entry per CDR3 protein from the 5' RACE reads, leaving out DNA. Reported are fewer than 550,000 distinct CDR3 sequences; the ten largest clones contain around 2.3%. General study results and limits: IBD patients carried less diverse TCRbeta repertoires (inverse Simpson) than healthy co-twins.

As to this clonotype: What it binds is not known.

The CDR3 has 13 residues. From germline, CDR1 is DFQATT and CDR2 SNEGSKA (reference sequence). The sequencing input was blood. V gene TRBV20-1 combines with J gene TRBJ1-2; TCRdb's assignment of TRBD1 cannot be checked, as there is no DNA. This receptor was obtained from a human donor with ulcerative colitis or Crohn's disease, or a healthy co-twin of an affected twin (not recorded which). CDR3: CSAPRGPQTGYTF.